A single sample gave rise to the 29 T cell receptor beta chains below, sequenced in a study of T cell responses to AZD1222 COVID-19 vaccine. Sequencing was performed with immunoSEQ multiplex PCR; in TCRdb, only in-frame clones are kept and a portion is missing. The sample has 100,000 to 150,000 clones; under 85% are singletons. The material sequenced was peripheral blood, taken on day 0 of AZD1222 vaccination. The receptors shown here come from an adult in good health.

The chain joins TRBV3-1 (or the pseudogene TRBV3-2) to TRBJ2-1, with 12 nucleotides matching TRBD2. This CDR3 is built from 16 residues. CDR1 is LGHDT, CDR2 YNNKEL, per germline (reference sequence). V lost 4 bases, J lost 7 bases, and 8 bases stayed unmatched. The CDR3 coding sequence is TGTGCCAGCAGCCCCCTACTAGCGGGGGGTGTGAATGAGCAGTTCTTC. Translated: CASSPLLAGGVNEQFF.

The rearrangement joins TRBV27 to TRBJ2-7, with 7 bases that match TRBD1. This CDR3 is built from 15 residues. Germline CDR1 is MNHEY and CDR2 is SMNVEV (reference sequence). Trimming cost V 2 bases and J 7 bases; bases outside gene matches: 11. Written as DNA, the CDR3 is TGTGCCAGCAGTTTACACCGGGACAGAGAGCGGGAGCAGTACTTC. Translated, it gives CASSLHRDREREQYF.

The chain uses TRBV3-1 (or the pseudogene TRBV3-2) and TRBJ2-7; D unresolved. V shed 1 base and J shed 7 bases, with 17 bases lying between them. This CDR3 region has 15 residues. The germline V gene encodes CDR1 LGHDT and CDR2 YNNKEL (reference sequence). The CDR3 loop reads CASSQGGQLPVEQYF. The CDR3 coding sequence is TGTGCCAGCAGCCAAGGGGGTCAGCTACCGGTAGAGCAGTACTTC.

The J gene is TRBJ2-7, the V gene TRBV18; perhaps D is TRBD1 or TRBD2 (6 bases each). The V gene's germline CDR1 is KGHSH and CDR2 LQKENI. The CDR3 totals 15 residues. Trimming removed 5 bases at V and 2 bases at J, with 16 bases between. CDR3 region: CASSTKGGGTYEQYF. In nucleotides, the CDR3 is TGTGCCAGCTCAACGAAGGGGGGAGGAACCTACGAGCAGTACTTC.

The V gene is TRBV5-4, the J gene TRBJ1-4; 8 bases match TRBD1. The V and J ends lost 4 bases and 4 bases, in that order; junction bases with no gene match: 3. Germline-derived CDR1 and CDR2 are SGHNT and YYREEE (reference sequence). There are 14 residues in the CDR3. In nucleotides, the CDR3 is TGTGCCAGCAGCGGTGGACAGGGTAATGAAAAACTGTTTTTT. It yields the protein CASSGGQGNEKLFF.

V gene TRBV28 combines with J gene TRBJ1-4, with TRBD1 as a possible D gene (5 bases). Germline values: CDR1 MDHEN, CDR2 SYDVKM. V was clipped by 3 bases and J by 3 bases, with 11 bases between them. This CDR3 has 15 amino acids. The CDR3 loop reads CASSFGAGANEKLFF. CDR3 bases: TGTGCCAGCAGTTTCGGGGCAGGAGCTAATGAAAAACTGTTTTTT.

The chain employs TRBV28 and TRBJ2-3; TRBD1 is a possible D gene (5 bases). Germline assignment: CDR1 MDHEN and CDR2 SYDVKM. V was cut by 7 bases and J by 4 bases, with 9 bases left in between. The CDR3 is made up of 12 amino acids. This CDR3 is CASKGAPDTQYF. The CDR3 DNA follows: TGTGCCAGCAAAGGGGCCCCAGATACGCAGTATTTT.

The J gene is TRBJ2-6, the V gene TRBV4-3, with D maybe TRBD2 (6 bases). Germline V gene data show CDR1 as LGHNA and CDR2 as YSLEER. With 0 bases removed from V and 0 bases from J, the gap between germline ends came to 18 bases. The CDR3 loop spans 20 amino acids. The CDR3 protein is CASSQEAGWAGRSGANVLTF. The CDR3 coding sequence is TGCGCCAGCAGCCAAGAGGCGGGGTGGGCAGGCCGCTCTGGGGCCAACGTCCTGACTTTC.

This clone has only one observation. V and J are TRBV28 and TRBJ2-1; 11 bases are a match to TRBD2. This CDR3 is 14 amino acids long. Per germline, CDR1 MDHEN and CDR2 SYDVKM. The V gene end was trimmed by 7 bases and the J gene end by 8 bases; junction bases not matched to a gene: 7. The CDR3 here is CASTLTSGVDEQFF. In nucleotides, the CDR3 is TGTGCCAGCACCCTGACTAGCGGGGTAGATGAGCAGTTCTTC.

The CDR3 here is CANRGGSTGELFF. The CDR3 DNA reads as TGTGCCAACAGGGGCGGGAGCACCGGGGAGCTGTTTTTT. The chain links TRBV10-3 to TRBJ2-2; D might be TRBD1 or TRBD2, each matching 7 bases. CDR1 and CDR2 from the germline V gene are ENHRY and SYGVKD. The CDR3 is 13 amino acids. The V gene lost 10 bases and the J gene lost 4 bases, with 13 bases spanning the gap.

The V and J genes are TRBV19 and TRBJ2-2; D may be TRBD2 (6 bases). This CDR3 is built from 14 residues. The germline V gene has CDR1 LNHDA and CDR2 SQIVND (reference sequence). With 5 bases removed from V and 1 base from J, the gap between germline ends came to 8 bases. The CDR3, as DNA: TGTGCCAGTAGTGGAGCGGGGAACACCGGGGAGCTGTTTTTT. Translation gives CASSGAGNTGELFF.

This chain connects TRBV5-4 to TRBJ1-6, with 7 bases identical to TRBD1. The trim removed 0 bases at V and 7 bases at J, leaving 4 bases unmatched. The CDR3 consists of 15 residues. Germline lookup yields CDR1 SGHNT and CDR2 YYREEE (reference sequence). The CDR3 nucleotides are TGTGCCAGCAGCTTGGAGTCAGGGGGGAATTCACCCCTCCACTTT. Residues: CASSLESGGNSPLHF.

The chain combines TRBV19 with TRBJ1-1; no clear D. The germline V gene has CDR1 LNHDA and CDR2 SQIVND (reference sequence). The V end lost 8 bases, the J end lost 10 bases, and 11 bases lay between the germline ends. CDR3 length equals 10 residues. In DNA, the CDR3 is TGTGCCAGTGGTACACCTTCAGCTTTCTTT. Translation: CASGTPSAFF.

In this sample, this clone turned up a few times. The CDR3 DNA sequence: TGTGCCAGCAGTTTATGGGGGGGGAACTATGGCTACACCTTC. Protein: CASSLWGGNYGYTF. V usage is TRBV28 and J usage is TRBJ1-2; maybe TRBD1 (5 bases). Germline V gives CDR1 MDHEN, CDR2 SYDVKM. V was shortened by 0 bases and J by 2 bases, with 7 bases between the two germline ends. The CDR3 totals 14 residues.

The V and J genes are TRBV7-9 and TRBJ1-6; D is ambiguous. V lost 3 bases, J lost 8 bases, and 11 bases lay in between. This CDR3 contains 14 residues. Germline assignment: CDR1 SEHNR and CDR2 FQNEAQ (reference sequence). The CDR3 sequence: CASSLSQEYSPLHF. The DNA of the CDR3 is TGTGCCAGCAGCTTGTCGCAGGAATATTCACCCCTCCACTTT.

This rearrangement joins TRBV10-3 to TRBJ1-1; D is unclear. V lost 2 bases and J lost 6, with 7 bases in between. The CDR3 is 12 amino acids. The germline CDR1 and CDR2 sequences are ENHRY and SYGVKD. The CDR3, as DNA: TGTGCCATCAGTGAGGTCTTCGCTGAAGCTTTCTTT. Its protein is CAISEVFAEAFF.

The V gene is TRBV7-8, the J gene TRBJ1-5; D may be TRBD1 (6 bases). The CDR3 runs 19 residues. CDR1 and CDR2 (germline): SGHVS, FQNEAQ. Trimming pared 2 bases from V and 0 bases from J, leaving 20 bases between. The CDR3 DNA reads as TGTGCCAGCAGCTTACCTCGACAGGCGCGCCGTTATAGCAATCAGCCCCAGCATTTT. It translates to CASSLPRQARRYSNQPQHF.

The J gene is TRBJ2-3, the V gene TRBV6-2 or TRBV6-3; D not resolved. Per germline, CDR1 MNHEY and CDR2 SVGEGT. CDR3 length: 15 residues. Trimming took off 5 bases at V and 2 bases at J, with 14 bases between the two ends. As DNA, the CDR3 is TGTGCCAGCAGTCGTGGGAAAGGAATCACAGATACGCAGTATTTT. This sequence encodes CASSRGKGITDTQYF.

This clone has only a few counts. The chain carries TRBV7-9 and TRBJ1-2; D is unresolved. The CDR3 loop spans 14 amino acids. Germline lookup yields CDR1 SEHNR and CDR2 FQNEAQ (reference sequence). The germline V and J ends were trimmed by 4 bases and 0 bases, with 9 bases remaining between them. The CDR3 spells CASSSKGSNYGYTF. The CDR3 DNA reads as TGTGCCAGCAGCTCTAAAGGGTCTAACTATGGCTACACCTTC.

This sequence joins TRBV3-1 (or the pseudogene TRBV3-2) and TRBJ2-7; D possibly corresponds to TRBD2 (6 bases). This CDR3 has 14 residues. V was cut by 4 bases and J by 2 bases, with 12 bases left in between. Germline lookup yields CDR1 LGHDT and CDR2 YNNKEL (reference sequence). For the CDR3, the DNA is TGTGCCAGCAGCCGCGGAGGGGAGGCCTACGAGCAGTACTTC. Translated, it gives CASSRGGEAYEQYF.

This chain joins TRBV7-2 and TRBJ2-1, with D perhaps TRBD2 (6 bases). Trimming shortened V by 5 bases and J by 4 bases, and 12 bases separated the two germline ends. Per the germline V gene, CDR1 is SGHTA and CDR2 is FQGNSA. The CDR3 consists of 14 residues. In DNA form, the CDR3 reads TGTGCCAGCAGCGGAGCGACTAGTTACAATGAGCAGTTCTTC. As protein: CASSGATSYNEQFF. Drawing the rest from reference TRBV7-2 and TRBJ2-1, the complete variable domain is GAGVSQSPSNKVTEKGKDVELRCDPISGHTALYWYRQSLGQGLEFLIYFQGNSAPDKSGLPSDRFSAERTGGSVSTLTIQRTQQEDSAVYLCASSGATSYNEQFFGPGTRLTVL.

The CDR3 spells CASSSIRGAEQYF. CDR3 nucleotides: TGTGCCAGCAGTTCGATCAGGGGTGCCGAGCAGTACTTC. V usage is TRBV12-3 or TRBV12-4 and J usage is TRBJ2-7, with a weak D call TRBD1 (6 bases). Trimming pared 4 bases from V and 6 bases from J, leaving 13 bases between. The CDR3 sequence is 13 residues long.

V and J are TRBV6-5 and TRBJ2-7, with D maybe TRBD2 (5 bases). CDR3 size: 13 residues. Looked up from germline, CDR1 is MNHEY and CDR2 is SVGAGI. Trimming stripped 2 bases from V and 3 bases from J, with 8 bases between. The CDR3: CASSYGRDYEQYF. CDR3 nucleotides: TGTGCCAGCAGTTACGGCCGGGACTACGAGCAGTACTTC.

The chain combines TRBV19 with TRBJ1-1; D unresolved. The CDR3 length is 12 residues. CDR1 is LNHDA and CDR2 is SQIVND in the germline V gene (reference sequence). The V end was cut by 5 bases, the J end by 3 bases, with 7 bases between. The CDR3 DNA follows: TGTGCCAGTAGTTCCCGTGACACTGAAGCTTTCTTT. Amino acids: CASSSRDTEAFF.

The rearrangement links TRBV18 to TRBJ1-1; D ambiguous. This CDR3 region has 14 residues. V lost 3 bases and J lost 0, with 8 bases in between. CDR1 is KGHSH, CDR2 LQKENI, per germline. This CDR3 is CASSPFPMNTEAFF. The CDR3 region has the DNA TGTGCCAGCTCACCGTTCCCGATGAACACTGAAGCTTTCTTT. Variable domain in full (rest from reference TRBV18 and TRBJ1-1): NAGVMQNPRHLVRRRGQEARLRCSPMKGHSHVYWYRQLPEEGLKFMVYLQKENIIDESGMPKERFSAEFPKEGPSILRIQQVVRGDSAAYFCASSPFPMNTEAFFGQGTRLTVV.

The chain combines TRBV27 with TRBJ1-3; D gene uncertain. V shed 6 bases and J shed 0 bases, with 12 bases lying between them. Germline V gene data show CDR1 as MNHEY and CDR2 as SMNVEV (reference sequence). CDR3 size: 15 residues. The CDR3 spells CASSDLGLSGNTIYF. The CDR3 region has the DNA TGTGCCAGCAGCGATCTGGGCCTCTCTGGAAACACCATATATTTT.

This clone was recorded only once. The chain joins TRBV7-9 to TRBJ1-2; weak D call: TRBD1 (6 bases). This CDR3 contains 13 residues. V gave up 10 bases and J gave up 10 bases, with 22 bases separating them. Per the germline V gene, CDR1 is SEHNR and CDR2 is FQNEAQ (reference sequence). CDR3 nucleotide sequence: TGTGCCACCCGCCGGGACACGTTGGCTGACTACACCTTC. It yields the protein CATRRDTLADYTF.

The genes are TRBV5-6 and TRBJ2-1; the D gene is possibly TRBD2 (7 bases). Per the germline V gene, CDR1 is SGHDT and CDR2 is YYEEEE. The CDR3 is 17 residues long. The V end lost 4 bases, the J end lost 8 bases, and 25 bases lay between the germline ends. The CDR3 DNA sequence: TGTGCCAGCAGCCTGTTTGGGGGGGCCACACCGCACGATGAGCAGTTCTTC. Translating it yields CASSLFGGATPHDEQFF.

This clone was seen only a few times. This sequence joins TRBV5-1 and TRBJ2-5, with 9 bases that match TRBD1. The CDR3 extends over 14 amino acids. The V segment lost 4 bases and the J segment 2 bases; nucleotides outside the gene matches: 3. Germline V gene data show CDR1 as SGHRS and CDR2 as YFSETQ. This chain's CDR3 is CASSSGQGQETQYF. The CDR3 DNA reads as TGCGCCAGCAGCAGCGGACAGGGGCAAGAGACCCAGTACTTC.